The source of this TCR beta chain is a study of T-cell memory formation after mild COVID-19. Study-level information: TCR clusters were mostly donor specific. Study-level points and caveats: There was no confirmation that second-wave clones peaking on day 37 were SARS-CoV-2 specific. CD4+ contracting clones were mainly CM and EM; CD8+ ones, EMRA. The pre-infection memory compartment contained some responding clones, suggesting cross-reactive memory joined.

This clonotype was counted ten times or more. Its target is not known. One entry per CDR3 protein, called by TCRdb with MiXCR from the 5' RACE reads. In the table there are about 160,000 distinct CDR3 sequences, around a third of which are singletons. This CDR3 contains 10 residues. The germline CDR1 and CDR2 sequences are SEHNR and FQNEAQ (reference sequence). V lost 4 bases to trimming and J lost 6 bases, with 2 bases between them. The sequencing sample was made of PBMCs or a T cell subset sorted from them (not recorded which). The V and J genes are TRBV7-9 and TRBJ2-3; D unresolved. The clonotype was recovered from an adult woman who had mild COVID-19 (a few samples of this study predate the infection). Cell type and time point are not known. The DNA of the CDR3 is TGTGCCAGCAGCTCCGATACGCAGTATTTT. This gives the protein CASSSDTQYF.